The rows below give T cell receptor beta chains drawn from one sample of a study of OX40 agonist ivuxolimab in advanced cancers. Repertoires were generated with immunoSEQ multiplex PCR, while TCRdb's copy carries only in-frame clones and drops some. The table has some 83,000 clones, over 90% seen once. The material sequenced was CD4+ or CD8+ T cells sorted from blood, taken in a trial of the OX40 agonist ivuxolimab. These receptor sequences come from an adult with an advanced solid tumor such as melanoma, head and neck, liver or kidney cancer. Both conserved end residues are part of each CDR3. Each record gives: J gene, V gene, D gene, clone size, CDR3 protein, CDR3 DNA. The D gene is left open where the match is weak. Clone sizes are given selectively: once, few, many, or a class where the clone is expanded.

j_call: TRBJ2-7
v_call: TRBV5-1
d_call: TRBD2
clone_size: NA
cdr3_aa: CASSLEASGPCEQYF
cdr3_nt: TGCGCCAGCAGCTTGGAAGCTAGCGGACCCTGCGAGCAGTACTTC

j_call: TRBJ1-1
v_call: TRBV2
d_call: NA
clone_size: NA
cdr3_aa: CASGAELTSYTEAFF
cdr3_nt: TGTGCCAGCGGGGCAGAGCTAACAAGTTACACTGAAGCTTTCTTT

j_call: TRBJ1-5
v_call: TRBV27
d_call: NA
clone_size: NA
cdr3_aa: CASSLSGNQGQPQHF
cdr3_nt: TGTGCCAGCAGTTTATCGGGGAATCAAGGACAGCCCCAGCATTTT

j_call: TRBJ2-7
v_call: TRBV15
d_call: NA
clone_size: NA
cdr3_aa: CATSRGIGNRAYEQYF
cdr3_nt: TGTGCCACCAGCAGAGGAATAGGTAACAGAGCCTACGAGCAGTACTTC

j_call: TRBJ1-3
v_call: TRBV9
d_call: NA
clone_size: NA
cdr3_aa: CASSVGSGTAGNTIYF
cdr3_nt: TGTGCCAGCAGCGTGGGCTCCGGTACAGCTGGAAACACCATATATTTT

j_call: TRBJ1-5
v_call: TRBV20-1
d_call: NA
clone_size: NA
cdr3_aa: CSARETGEHF
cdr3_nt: TGCAGTGCTAGAGAGACAGGAGAGCATTTT

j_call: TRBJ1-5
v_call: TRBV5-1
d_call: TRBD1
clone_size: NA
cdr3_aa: CASSWTGAINQPQHF
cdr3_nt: TGCGCCAGCAGCTGGACAGGGGCGATAAATCAGCCCCAGCATTTT

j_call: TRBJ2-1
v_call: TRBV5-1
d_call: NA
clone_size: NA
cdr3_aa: CASSLSGQQEQFF
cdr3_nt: TGCGCCAGCAGCTTGAGTGGGCAACAGGAGCAGTTCTTC

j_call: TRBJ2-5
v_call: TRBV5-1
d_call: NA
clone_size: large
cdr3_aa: CASSSSGGNQETQYF
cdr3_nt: TGCGCCAGCAGCTCCTCAGGGGGGAACCAAGAGACCCAGTACTTC

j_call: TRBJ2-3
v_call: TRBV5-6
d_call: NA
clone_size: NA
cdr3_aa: CASSLFPGRTDTQYF
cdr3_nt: TGTGCCAGCAGCTTGTTTCCTGGCCGCACAGATACGCAGTATTTT

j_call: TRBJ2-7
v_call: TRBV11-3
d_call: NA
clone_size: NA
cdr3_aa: CASSSSTGPYEQYF
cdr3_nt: TGTGCCAGCAGCTCTTCGACAGGCCCCTACGAGCAGTACTTC

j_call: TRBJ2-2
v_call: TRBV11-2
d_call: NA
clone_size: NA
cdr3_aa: CASSLAGAVRESTGELFF
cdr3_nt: TGTGCCAGCAGCTTAGCCGGGGCTGTCAGGGAGAGCACCGGGGAGCTGTTTTTT

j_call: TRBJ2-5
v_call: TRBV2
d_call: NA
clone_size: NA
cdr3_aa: CASSEGVWETQYF
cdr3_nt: TGTGCCAGCAGTGAGGGGGTCTGGGAGACCCAGTACTTC

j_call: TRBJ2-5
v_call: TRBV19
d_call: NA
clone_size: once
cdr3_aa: CASSIGGQETQYF
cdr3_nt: TGTGCCAGTAGTATAGGAGGGCAAGAGACCCAGTACTTC

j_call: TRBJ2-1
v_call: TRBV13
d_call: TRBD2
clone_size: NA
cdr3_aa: CASSHGGLAPYNEQFF
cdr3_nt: TGTGCCAGCAGCCATGGAGGACTAGCGCCTTACAATGAGCAGTTCTTC

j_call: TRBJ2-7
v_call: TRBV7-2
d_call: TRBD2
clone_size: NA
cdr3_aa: CASSLEASGIAGEQYF
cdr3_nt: TGTGCCAGCAGCTTAGAGGCTAGCGGGATCGCCGGCGAGCAGTACTTC

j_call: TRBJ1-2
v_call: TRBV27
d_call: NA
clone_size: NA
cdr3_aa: CASSLRPLYGYTF
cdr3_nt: TGTGCCAGCAGTTTGCGTCCTCTTTATGGCTACACCTTC

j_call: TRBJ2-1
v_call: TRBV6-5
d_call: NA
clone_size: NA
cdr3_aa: CASSQTRNEQFF
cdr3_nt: TGTGCCAGCAGCCAGACACGTAATGAGCAGTTCTTC

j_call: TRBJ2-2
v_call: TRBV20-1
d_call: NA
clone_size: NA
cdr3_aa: CSASFTGELFF
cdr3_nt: TGCAGTGCTTCTTTCACCGGGGAGCTGTTTTTT

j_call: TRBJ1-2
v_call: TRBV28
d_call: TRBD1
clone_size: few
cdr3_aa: CATLPPRDRGPYGYTF
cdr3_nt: TGTGCCACCCTACCCCCACGGGACAGGGGGCCATATGGCTACACCTTC

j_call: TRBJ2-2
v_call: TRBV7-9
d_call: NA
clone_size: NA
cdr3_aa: CASSPPRELFF
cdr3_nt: TGTGCCAGCAGCCCCCCCCGGGAGCTGTTTTTT

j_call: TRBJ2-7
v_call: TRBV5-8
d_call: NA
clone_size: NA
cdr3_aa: CASSFPKDEQYF
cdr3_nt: TGTGCCAGCAGCTTCCCAAAGGACGAGCAGTACTTC

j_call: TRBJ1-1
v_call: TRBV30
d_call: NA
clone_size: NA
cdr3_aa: CAWRGARQGNTEAFF
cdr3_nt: TGTGCCTGGCGGGGTGCGCGGCAGGGGAACACTGAAGCTTTCTTT

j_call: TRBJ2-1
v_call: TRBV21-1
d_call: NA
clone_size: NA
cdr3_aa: CASSKAGNNEQFF
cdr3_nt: TGTGCCAGCAGCAAAGCAGGGAACAATGAGCAGTTCTTC

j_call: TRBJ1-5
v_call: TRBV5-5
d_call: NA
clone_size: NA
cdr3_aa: CASSLDTGQNSNQPQHF
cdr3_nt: TGTGCCAGCAGCTTGGACACCGGACAGAATAGCAATCAGCCCCAGCATTTT

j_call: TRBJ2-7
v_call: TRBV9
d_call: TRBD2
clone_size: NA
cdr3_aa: CASSAGRSSGGTYEQYF
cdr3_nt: TGTGCCAGCAGCGCAGGACGATCTAGCGGGGGAACCTACGAGCAGTACTTC

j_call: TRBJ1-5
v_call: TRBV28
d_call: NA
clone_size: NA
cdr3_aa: CASSLVAGNSNQPQHF
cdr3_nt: TGTGCCAGCAGTTTAGTGGCGGGTAATAGCAATCAGCCCCAGCATTTT

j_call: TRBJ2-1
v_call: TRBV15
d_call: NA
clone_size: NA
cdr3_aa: CATSRVQSAHEQFF
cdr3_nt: TGTGCCACCAGCAGAGTGCAATCCGCACATGAGCAGTTCTTC

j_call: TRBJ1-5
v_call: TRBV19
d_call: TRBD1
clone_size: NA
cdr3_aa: CASSTLKTGGYQPQHF
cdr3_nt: TGTGCCAGTAGTACCCTCAAGACAGGGGGATATCAGCCCCAGCATTTT

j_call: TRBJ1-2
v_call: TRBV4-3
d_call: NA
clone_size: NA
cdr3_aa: CASSQDRAMFGYTF
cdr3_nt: TGCGCCAGCAGCCAGGACAGAGCTATGTTCGGCTACACCTTC

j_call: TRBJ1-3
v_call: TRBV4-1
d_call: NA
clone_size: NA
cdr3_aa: CASSPSSGNTIYF
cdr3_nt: TGCGCCAGCAGCCCAAGCTCTGGAAACACCATATATTTT

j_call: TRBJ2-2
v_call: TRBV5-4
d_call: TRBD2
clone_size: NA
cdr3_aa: CASSRTSGDTWELFF
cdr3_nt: TGTGCCAGCAGCCGGACTAGCGGAGACACCTGGGAGCTGTTTTTT

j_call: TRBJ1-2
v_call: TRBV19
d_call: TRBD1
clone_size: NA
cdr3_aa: CASSAGQGNYGYTF
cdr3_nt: TGTGCCAGTAGTGCGGGACAGGGAAACTATGGCTACACCTTC

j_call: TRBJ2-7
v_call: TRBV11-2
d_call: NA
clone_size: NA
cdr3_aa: CASSLDSYEQYF
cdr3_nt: TGTGCCAGCAGCTTAGACTCCTACGAGCAGTACTTC

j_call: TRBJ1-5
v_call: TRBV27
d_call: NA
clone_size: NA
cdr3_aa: CASSLLGPWGPQHF
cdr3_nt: TGTGCCAGCAGTTTATTAGGCCCCTGGGGGCCCCAGCATTTT

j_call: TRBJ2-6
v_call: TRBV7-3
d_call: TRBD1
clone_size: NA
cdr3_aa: CASSSRTGGIGANVLTF
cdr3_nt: TGTGCCAGCAGCTCCCGGACAGGGGGTATTGGGGCCAACGTCCTGACTTTC

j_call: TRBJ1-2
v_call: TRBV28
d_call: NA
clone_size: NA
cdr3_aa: CASSWGMDGYTF
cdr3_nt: TGTGCCAGCAGTTGGGGCATGGATGGCTACACCTTC

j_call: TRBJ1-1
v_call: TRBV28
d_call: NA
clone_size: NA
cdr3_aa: CASREQGPNTEAFF
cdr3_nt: TGTGCCAGCAGGGAACAGGGACCGAACACTGAAGCTTTCTTT

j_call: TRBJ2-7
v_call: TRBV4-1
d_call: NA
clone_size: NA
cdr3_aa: CASSQDKSGSTNYEQYF
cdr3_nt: TGCGCCAGCAGCCAAGATAAGTCAGGCTCTACCAACTACGAGCAGTACTTC

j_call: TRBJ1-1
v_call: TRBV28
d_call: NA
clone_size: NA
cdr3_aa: CASSSLWGDTEAFF
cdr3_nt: TGTGCCAGCAGTTCGCTCTGGGGGGACACTGAAGCTTTCTTT

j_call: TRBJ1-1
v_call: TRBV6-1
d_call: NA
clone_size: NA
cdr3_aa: CAKSGHENTEAFF
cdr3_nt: TGTGCCAAATCGGGACACGAGAACACTGAAGCTTTCTTT

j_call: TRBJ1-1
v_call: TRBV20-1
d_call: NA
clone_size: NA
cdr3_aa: CSAYWGEAFF
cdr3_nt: TGCAGTGCTTACTGGGGGGAAGCTTTCTTT

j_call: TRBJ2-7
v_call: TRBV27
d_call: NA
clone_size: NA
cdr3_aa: CASSLRGDYEQYF
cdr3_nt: TGTGCCAGCAGTTTAAGGGGAGACTACGAGCAGTACTTC

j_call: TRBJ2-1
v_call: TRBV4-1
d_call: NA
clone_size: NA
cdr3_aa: CASSQENRDEQFF
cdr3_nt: TGCGCCAGCAGCCAAGAAAATAGGGATGAGCAGTTCTTC

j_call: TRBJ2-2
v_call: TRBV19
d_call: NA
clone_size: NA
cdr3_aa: CASTEGLNTGELFF
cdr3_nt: TGTGCCAGTACCGAGGGTTTGAACACCGGGGAGCTGTTTTTT

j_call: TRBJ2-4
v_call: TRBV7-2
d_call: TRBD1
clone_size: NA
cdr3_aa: CASSVSRDRVSLAKNIQYF
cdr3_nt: TGTGCCAGCAGCGTAAGCCGGGACAGGGTTTCCCTAGCCAAAAACATTCAGTACTTC

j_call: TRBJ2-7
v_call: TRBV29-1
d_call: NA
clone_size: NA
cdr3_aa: CSVEDSAYEQYF
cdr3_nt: TGCAGCGTTGAAGACAGCGCCTACGAGCAGTACTTC

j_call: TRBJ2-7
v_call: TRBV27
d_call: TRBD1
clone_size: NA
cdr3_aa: CASSLVGQGYEQYF
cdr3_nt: TGTGCCAGCAGCTTAGTGGGACAGGGTTACGAGCAGTACTTC

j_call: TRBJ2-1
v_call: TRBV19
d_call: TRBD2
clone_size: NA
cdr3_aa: CASSGLAGNEQFF
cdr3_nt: TGTGCCAGTAGTGGACTAGCGGGGAACGAGCAGTTCTTC

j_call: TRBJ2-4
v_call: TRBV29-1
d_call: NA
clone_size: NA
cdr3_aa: CSGLGAQNIQYF
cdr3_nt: TGCAGCGGGTTGGGCGCCCAAAACATTCAGTACTTC

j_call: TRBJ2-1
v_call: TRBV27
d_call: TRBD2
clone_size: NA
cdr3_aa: CASSPSGGLGNEQFF
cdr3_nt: TGTGCCAGCAGTCCTAGCGGGGGTTTGGGTAATGAGCAGTTCTTC

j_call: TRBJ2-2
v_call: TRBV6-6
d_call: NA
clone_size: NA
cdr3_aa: CASTSGRGWTGELFF
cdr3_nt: TGTGCCAGCACCTCCGGGAGAGGATGGACCGGGGAGCTGTTTTTT

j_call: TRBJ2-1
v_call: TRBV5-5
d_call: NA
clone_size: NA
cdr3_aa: CASSLAGNEQFF
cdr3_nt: TGTGCCAGCAGCTTGGCGGGGAATGAGCAGTTCTTC

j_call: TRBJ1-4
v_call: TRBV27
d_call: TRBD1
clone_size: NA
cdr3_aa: CASTETGGEKLFF
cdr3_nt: TGTGCCAGCACCGAGACAGGGGGTGAAAAACTGTTTTTT

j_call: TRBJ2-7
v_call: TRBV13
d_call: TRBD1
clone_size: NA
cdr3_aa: CASSLGTGISYEQYF
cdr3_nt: TGTGCCAGCAGCTTAGGGACAGGGATCTCCTACGAGCAGTACTTC

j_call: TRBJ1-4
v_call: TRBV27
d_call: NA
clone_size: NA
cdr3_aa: CASSLWGRSNEKLFF
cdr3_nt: TGTGCCAGCAGTTTATGGGGGAGGAGTAATGAAAAACTGTTTTTT

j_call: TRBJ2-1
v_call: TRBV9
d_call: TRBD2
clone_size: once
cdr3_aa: CASSPRLAEYNEQFF
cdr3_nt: TGTGCCAGCAGCCCCCGACTAGCGGAGTACAATGAGCAGTTCTTC

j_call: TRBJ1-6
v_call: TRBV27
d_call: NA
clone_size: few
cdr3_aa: CASSLGAGGTPLHF
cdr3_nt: TGTGCCAGCAGTTTAGGGGCCGGAGGGACACCCCTCCACTTT

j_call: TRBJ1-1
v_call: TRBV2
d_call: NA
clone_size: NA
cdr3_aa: CASSKVGEDTEAFF
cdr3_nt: TGTGCCAGCAGTAAGGTAGGGGAAGACACTGAAGCTTTCTTT

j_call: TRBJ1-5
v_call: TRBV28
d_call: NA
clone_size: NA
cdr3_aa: CASSFVFNQPQHF
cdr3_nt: TGTGCCAGCAGTTTTGTATTCAATCAGCCCCAGCATTTT